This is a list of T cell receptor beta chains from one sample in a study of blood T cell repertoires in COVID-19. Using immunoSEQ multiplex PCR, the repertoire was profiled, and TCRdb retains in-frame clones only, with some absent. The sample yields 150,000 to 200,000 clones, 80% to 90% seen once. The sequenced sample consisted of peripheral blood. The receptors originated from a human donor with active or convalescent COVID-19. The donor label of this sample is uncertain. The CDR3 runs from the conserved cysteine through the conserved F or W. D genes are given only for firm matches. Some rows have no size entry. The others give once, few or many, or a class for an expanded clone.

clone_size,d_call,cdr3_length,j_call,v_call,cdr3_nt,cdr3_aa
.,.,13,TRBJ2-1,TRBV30,TGTGCCTGGACTGGACTGTCCTACAATGAGCAGTTCTTC,CAWTGLSYNEQFF
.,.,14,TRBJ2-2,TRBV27,TGTGCCAGCAGTTTAGTCAGGAACACCGGGGAGCTGTTTTTT,CASSLVRNTGELFF
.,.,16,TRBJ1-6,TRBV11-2,TGTGCCAGCAGCTTCAGCGGGAGCTCCTATAATTCACCCCTCCACTTT,CASSFSGSSYNSPLHF
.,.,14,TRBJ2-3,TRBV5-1,TGCGCCAGCCGCAAAGAGCCCGACACAGATACGCAGTATTTT,CASRKEPDTDTQYF
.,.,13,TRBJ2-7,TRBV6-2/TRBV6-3,TGTGCCAGCAGTCGGGCCGGGGGCTACGAGCAGTACTTC,CASSRAGGYEQYF
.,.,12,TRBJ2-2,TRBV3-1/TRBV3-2,TGTGCCAGCTTAATCGACACCGGGGAGCTGTTTTTT,CASLIDTGELFF
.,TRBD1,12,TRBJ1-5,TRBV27,TGTGCCAGCAGTTTTCAGGGGGAATCCCAGCATTTT,CASSFQGESQHF
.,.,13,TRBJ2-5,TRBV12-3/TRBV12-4,TGTGCCAGCAGTGGGGGGAGATGGGAGACCCAGTACTTC,CASSGGRWETQYF
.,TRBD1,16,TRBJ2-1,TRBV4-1,TGCGCCAGCAGCCAAGTGGGGACAGGGGGCTACAATGAGCAGTTCTTC,CASSQVGTGGYNEQFF
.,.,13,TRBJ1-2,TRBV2,TGTGCCAGCAGTGAAGTGGAGGGTCGTGGCTACACCTTC,CASSEVEGRGYTF
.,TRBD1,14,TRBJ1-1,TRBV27,TGTGCCAGCAGGGTACAGGGGATTGGGACTGAAGCTTTCTTT,CASRVQGIGTEAFF
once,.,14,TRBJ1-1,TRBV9,TGTGCCAGCAGCGTAGCTGCGGGGAACACTGAAGCTTTCTTT,CASSVAAGNTEAFF
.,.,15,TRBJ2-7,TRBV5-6,TGTGCCAGCAGCGGCGTTGGCAGGGGTACTCCCGAGCAGTACTTC,CASSGVGRGTPEQYF
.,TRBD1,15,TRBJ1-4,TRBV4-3,TGCGCCAGCAGCCAAGAGACAGGGGGCGGGGAAAAACTGTTTTTT,CASSQETGGGEKLFF
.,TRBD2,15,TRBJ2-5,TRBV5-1,TGCGCCAGCAGCTCGCTAGCGGGGGAGCAAGAGACCCAGTACTTC,CASSSLAGEQETQYF
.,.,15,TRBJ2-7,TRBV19,TGTGCCAGTAGGGCGCTTCGGGGGGCCTCCTACGAGCAGTACTTC,CASRALRGASYEQYF
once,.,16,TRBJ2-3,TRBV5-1,TGCGCCAGCAGCGCGGAGGGGGGGTTTGGCACAGATACGCAGTATTTT,CASSAEGGFGTDTQYF
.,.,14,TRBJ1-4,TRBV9,TGTGCCAGCAGCCCGACCGGGATGGGTGAAAAACTGTTTTTT,CASSPTGMGEKLFF
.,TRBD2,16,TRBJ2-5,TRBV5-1,TGCGCCAGCAGCTTGGTTCGTAGCGGGGGCAGTGAGACCCAGTACTTC,CASSLVRSGGSETQYF
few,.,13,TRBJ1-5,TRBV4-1,TGCGCCAGCAGCCAAGTTTACGAGCAGCCCCAGCATTTT,CASSQVYEQPQHF
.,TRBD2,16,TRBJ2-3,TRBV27,TGTGCCAGCATCCCCCTATCTAGCGGGAGAGGGGATACGCAGTATTTT,CASIPLSSGRGDTQYF
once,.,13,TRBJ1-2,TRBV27,TGTGCCAGCAGTTTAGACCCAACGGAGGGCTACACCTTC,CASSLDPTEGYTF
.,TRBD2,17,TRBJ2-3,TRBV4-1,TGCGCCAGCAGCCATACTACCGGGACTAGCGTACCAGATACGCAGTATTTT,CASSHTTGTSVPDTQYF
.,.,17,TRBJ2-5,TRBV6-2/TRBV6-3,TGTGCCAGCAGTTACACCCGCGGAAACTGGGTTCAAGAGACCCAGTACTTC,CASSYTRGNWVQETQYF
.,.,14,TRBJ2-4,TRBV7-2,TGTGCCAGCAGCCCGCCCGGGGCCAAAAACATTCAGTACTTC,CASSPPGAKNIQYF